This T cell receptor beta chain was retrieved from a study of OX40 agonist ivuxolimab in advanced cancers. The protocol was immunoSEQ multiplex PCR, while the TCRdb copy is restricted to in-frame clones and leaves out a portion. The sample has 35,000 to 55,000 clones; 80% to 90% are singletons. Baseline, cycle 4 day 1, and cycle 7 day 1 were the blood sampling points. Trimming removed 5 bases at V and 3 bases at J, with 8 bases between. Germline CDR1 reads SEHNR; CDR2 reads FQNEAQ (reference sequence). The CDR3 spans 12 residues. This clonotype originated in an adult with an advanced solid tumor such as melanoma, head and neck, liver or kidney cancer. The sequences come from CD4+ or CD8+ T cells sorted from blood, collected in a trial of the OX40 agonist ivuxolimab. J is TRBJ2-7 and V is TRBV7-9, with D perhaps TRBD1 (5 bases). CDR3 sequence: CASSMTVYEQYF. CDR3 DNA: TGTGCCAGCAGCATGACAGTCTACGAGCAGTACTTC.